Detailed here is one T cell receptor beta chain. Trimming at V came to 1 base and at J to 2 bases, leaving 8 bases not matched to a gene. CDR1 and CDR2 from the germline V gene are SGHRS and YFSETQ. CDR3 size: 16 residues. These data come from a study of identical twins. TCRdb analysed the 5' RACE reads with MiXCR anew, one entry per CDR3 protein. The table lists 1.5 million to 2 million distinct CDR3 sequences, around 33% of them singletons. The rearrangement links TRBV5-1 to TRBJ2-7; 8 nucleotides align to TRBD2. This clonotype was obtained from a newborn girl in good health. Material for sequencing was cord blood. The CDR3 reads CASSLSPGLATYEQYF. The CDR3 DNA follows: TGCGCCAGCAGCTTGAGCCCCGGACTAGCTACCTACGAGCAGTACTTC.